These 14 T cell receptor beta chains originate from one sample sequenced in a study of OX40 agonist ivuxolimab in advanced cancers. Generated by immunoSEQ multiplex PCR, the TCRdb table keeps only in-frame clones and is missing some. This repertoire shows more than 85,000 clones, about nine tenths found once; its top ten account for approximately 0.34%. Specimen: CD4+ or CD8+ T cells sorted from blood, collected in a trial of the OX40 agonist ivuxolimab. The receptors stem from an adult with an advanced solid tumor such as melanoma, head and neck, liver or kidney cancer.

CDR3 protein: CASNFVPGLVVAIYNEQFF. The CDR3 DNA reads TGTGCCAGCAACTTTGTACCGGGACTAGTTGTTGCGATCTACAATGAGCAGTTCTTC. The chain is built from TRBV11-3 and TRBJ2-1; TRBD2 agrees at 8 bases. V lost 7 bases, J lost 3 bases, and 20 bases stayed unmatched. Looked up from germline, CDR1 is SGHNT and CDR2 is YENEEA. CDR3 length: 19 amino acids.

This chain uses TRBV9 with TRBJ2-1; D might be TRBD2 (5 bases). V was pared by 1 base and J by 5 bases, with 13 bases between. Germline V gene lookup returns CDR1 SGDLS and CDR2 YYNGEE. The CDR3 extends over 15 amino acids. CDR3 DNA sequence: TGTGCCAGCAGCGTAAGGCCGGGATCCCACAATGAGCAGTTCTTC. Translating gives CASSVRPGSHNEQFF.

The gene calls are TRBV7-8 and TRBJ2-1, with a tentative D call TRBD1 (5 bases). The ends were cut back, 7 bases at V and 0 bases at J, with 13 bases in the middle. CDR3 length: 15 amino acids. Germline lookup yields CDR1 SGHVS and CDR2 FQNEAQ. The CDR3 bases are TGTGCCAGCACCCGTGTGGACAACTCCTACAATGAGCAGTTCTTC. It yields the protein CASTRVDNSYNEQFF.

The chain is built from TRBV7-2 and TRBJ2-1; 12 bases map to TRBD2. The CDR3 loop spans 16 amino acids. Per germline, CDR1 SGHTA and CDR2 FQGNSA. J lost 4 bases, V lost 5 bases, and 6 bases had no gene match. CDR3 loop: CASSPTSGSLYNEQFF. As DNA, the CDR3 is TGTGCCAGCAGCCCGACTAGCGGGAGCCTATACAATGAGCAGTTCTTC.

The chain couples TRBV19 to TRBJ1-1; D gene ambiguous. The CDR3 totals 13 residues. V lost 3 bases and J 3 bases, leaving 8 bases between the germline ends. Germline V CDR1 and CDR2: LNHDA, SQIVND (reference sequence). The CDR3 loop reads CASSIRGYTEAFF. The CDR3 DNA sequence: TGTGCCAGTAGTATCCGAGGGTACACTGAAGCTTTCTTT.

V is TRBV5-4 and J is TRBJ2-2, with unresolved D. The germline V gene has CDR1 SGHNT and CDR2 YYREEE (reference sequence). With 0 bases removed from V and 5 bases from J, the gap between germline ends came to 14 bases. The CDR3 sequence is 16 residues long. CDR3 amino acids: CASSLGGSLRTGELFF. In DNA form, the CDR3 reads TGTGCCAGCAGCTTGGGTGGCAGCCTAAGAACCGGGGAGCTGTTTTTT.

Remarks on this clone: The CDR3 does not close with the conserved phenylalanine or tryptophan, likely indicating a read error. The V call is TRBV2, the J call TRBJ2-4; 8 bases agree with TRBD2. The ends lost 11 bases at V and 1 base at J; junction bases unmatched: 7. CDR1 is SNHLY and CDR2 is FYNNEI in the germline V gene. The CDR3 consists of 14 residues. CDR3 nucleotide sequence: TGTGCCTCTAGCCGGGGGGGCGCCAAAAACATTCAGTACCTC. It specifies CASSRGGAKNIQYL.

The CDR3 protein is CATALGQPGGEQYF. CDR3 coding DNA: TGTGCCACCGCACTGGGACAGCCGGGGGGGGAGCAGTACTTC. This rearrangement joins TRBV10-3 to TRBJ2-7; tentative D call: TRBD2 (8 bases). The CDR3 has 14 residues. Trimming took 10 bases from V and 7 from J, leaving 23 bases between them. Germline loops: CDR1 ENHRY, CDR2 SYGVKD.

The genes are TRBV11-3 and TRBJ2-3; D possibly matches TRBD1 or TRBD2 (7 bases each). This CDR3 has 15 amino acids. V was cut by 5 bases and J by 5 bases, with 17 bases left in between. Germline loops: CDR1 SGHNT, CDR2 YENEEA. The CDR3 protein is CASSKGAGAEDTQYF. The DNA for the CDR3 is TGTGCCAGCAGCAAGGGGGCGGGAGCGGAAGATACGCAGTATTTT.

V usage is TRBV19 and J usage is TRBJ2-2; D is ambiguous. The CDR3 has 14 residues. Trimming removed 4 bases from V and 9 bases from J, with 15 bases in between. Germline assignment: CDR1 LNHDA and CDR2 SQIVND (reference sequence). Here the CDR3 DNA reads TGTGCCAGTAGTAGATCGACGTCGGCGAGGGAGCTGTTTTTT. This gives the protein CASSRSTSARELFF.

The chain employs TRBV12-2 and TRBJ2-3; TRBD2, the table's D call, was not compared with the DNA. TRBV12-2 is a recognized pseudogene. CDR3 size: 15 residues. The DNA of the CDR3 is TGTGCAAGTCGCTACACCGGGACTGGTAGGGATACGCAGTATTTT. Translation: CASRYTGTGRDTQYF.

The CDR3 nucleotides read TGTGCCAGCAGCCAACGGGGATGGCAAGAGACCCAGTACTTC. It encodes CASSQRGWQETQYF. J is TRBJ2-5 and V is TRBV14, with D possibly being TRBD2 (5 bases). V was pared by 2 bases and J by 2 bases, with 9 bases between. The CDR3 is 14 amino acids. The germline V gene has CDR1 SGHDN and CDR2 FVKESK.

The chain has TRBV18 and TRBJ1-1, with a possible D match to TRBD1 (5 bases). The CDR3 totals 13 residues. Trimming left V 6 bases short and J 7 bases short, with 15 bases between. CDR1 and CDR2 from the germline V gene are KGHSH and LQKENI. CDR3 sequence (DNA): TGTGCCAGCTCTCCTATGACAGATGGTGAAGCTTTCTTT. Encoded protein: CASSPMTDGEAFF. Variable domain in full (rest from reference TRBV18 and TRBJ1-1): NAGVMQNPRHLVRRRGQEARLRCSPMKGHSHVYWYRQLPEEGLKFMVYLQKENIIDESGMPKERFSAEFPKEGPSILRIQQVVRGDSAAYFCASSPMTDGEAFFGQGTRLTVV.

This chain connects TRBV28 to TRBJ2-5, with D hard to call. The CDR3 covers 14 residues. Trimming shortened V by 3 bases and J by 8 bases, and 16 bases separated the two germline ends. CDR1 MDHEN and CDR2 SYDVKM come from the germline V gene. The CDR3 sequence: CASSFPPTTDTQYF. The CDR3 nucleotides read TGTGCCAGCAGTTTCCCCCCCACCACGGATACCCAGTACTTC.